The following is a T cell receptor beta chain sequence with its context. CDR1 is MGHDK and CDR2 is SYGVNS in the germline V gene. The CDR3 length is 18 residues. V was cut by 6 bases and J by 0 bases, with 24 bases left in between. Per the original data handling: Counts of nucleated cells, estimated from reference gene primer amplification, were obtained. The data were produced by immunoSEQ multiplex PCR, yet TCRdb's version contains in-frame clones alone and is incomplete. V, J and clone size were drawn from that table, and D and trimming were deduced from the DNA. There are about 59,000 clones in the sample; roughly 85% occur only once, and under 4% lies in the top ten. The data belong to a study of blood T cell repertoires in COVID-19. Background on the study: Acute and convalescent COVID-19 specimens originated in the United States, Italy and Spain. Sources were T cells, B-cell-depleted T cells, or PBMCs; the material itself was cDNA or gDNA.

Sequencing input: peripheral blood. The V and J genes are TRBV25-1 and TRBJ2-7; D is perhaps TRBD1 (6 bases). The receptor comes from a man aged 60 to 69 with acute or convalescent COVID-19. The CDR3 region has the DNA TGTGCCAGCAGCCCGGCCCCCAATGACAGGTTCTACTCCTACGAGCAGTACTTC. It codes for CASSPAPNDRFYSYEQYF.